This T cell receptor (beta chain) comes out of a study of blood T cell repertoires in COVID-19. Study information: Samples representing acute and convalescent COVID-19 were sourced from the United States, Italy and Spain. The cDNA or gDNA used as material had been derived from T cells, B-cell-depleted T cells, or PBMCs.

TCRdb's table, derived via immunoSEQ multiplex PCR, lists solely in-frame clones and lacks some. The table has 200,000 to 250,000 clones, roughly 86% seen once; the top ten hold less than 3%. The CDR3 is made up of 14 amino acids. Germline lookup yields CDR1 SGHTS and CDR2 YDEGEE. Unmatched junction bases numbered 1, after V lost 3 bases and J lost 2 bases. The clonotype comes from a woman aged 60-70 years with acute or convalescent COVID-19. The chain has TRBV5-8 and TRBJ1-4, with TRBD1 matching 7 bases. Sample: peripheral blood. CDR3 protein: CASSSTGTNEKLFF. The CDR3 DNA is TGTGCCAGCAGCTCGACAGGGACTAATGAAAAACTGTTTTTT.